A selection of T cell receptor beta chains follows, all from one sample in a study of T-cell memory formation after mild COVID-19. One entry per CDR3 protein, called by TCRdb with MiXCR from the 5' RACE reads. Here the sample spans about half a million distinct CDR3 sequences, about 18% being singletons. Source material: PBMCs or a T cell subset sorted from them (not recorded which). The receptors come from an adult woman who had mild COVID-19 (a few samples of this study predate the infection). Cell type and time point are not known. CDR3s include the opening cysteine and the closing phenylalanine or tryptophan. The order of the fields is D gene, J gene, clone size, V gene, CDR3 protein, CDR3 DNA. A D gene is named only where the DNA matches it firmly. A clone size is listed for some rows: how often the clone was seen (once, few, many), or a class if it is expanded.

.	TRBJ2-7	few	TRBV6-5	CASSRVANYEQYF	TGTGCCAGCAGTAGGGTGGCGAACTACGAGCAGTACTTC
.	TRBJ1-1	.	TRBV18	CASSPQGLGLNTEAFF	TGTGCCAGCTCACCACAGGGACTGGGGTTAAACACTGAAGCTTTCTTT
.	TRBJ1-3	.	TRBV4-3	CASSQERDNGNTIYF	TGCGCCAGCAGCCAAGAGCGGGACAATGGAAACACCATATATTTT
.	TRBJ1-1	.	TRBV5-1	CASSLDVGVGSNTEAFF	TGCGCCAGCAGCTTGGATGTGGGAGTAGGATCGAACACTGAAGCTTTCTTT
.	TRBJ2-1	.	TRBV20-1	CSARASGQAFNEQFF	TGCAGTGCTAGGGCGAGCGGGCAGGCTTTCAATGAGCAGTTCTTC
.	TRBJ2-7	.	TRBV20-1	CSARDPAGRSYEQYF	TGCAGTGCTAGAGATCCGGCAGGGAGGTCCTACGAGCAGTACTTC
TRBD1	TRBJ2-1	few	TRBV5-1	CASSLPRTGRRDEQFF	TGCGCCAGCAGCCTCCCTCGGACAGGGCGGAGGGATGAGCAGTTCTTC
.	TRBJ1-4	.	TRBV12-3/TRBV12-4	CASSRRGRVEKLFF	TGTGCCAGCAGCCGCAGGGGACGGGTTGAAAAACTGTTTTTT
.	TRBJ1-3	few	TRBV9	CASSPRDGNTIYF	TGTGCCAGCAGCCCTCGTGATGGAAACACCATATATTTT
.	TRBJ2-5	.	TRBV18	CASSPGLTQETQYF	TGTGCCAGCTCACCCGGACTAACCCAAGAGACCCAGTACTTC
TRBD1	TRBJ1-4	.	TRBV29-1	CSVGQGSEKLFF	TGCAGCGTTGGACAGGGCTCTGAAAAACTGTTTTTT
TRBD2	TRBJ2-1	.	TRBV7-2	CASGDRGGSSYNEQFF	TGTGCCAGCGGGGACCGGGGCGGGAGCTCCTACAATGAGCAGTTCTTC
.	TRBJ2-5	.	TRBV7-7	CASSIGPAGTLRETQYF	TGTGCTAGCAGCATTGGTCCCGCCGGGACATTAAGAGAGACCCAGTACTTC
.	TRBJ2-7	.	TRBV20-1	CSARGRPPRREQYF	TGCAGTGCTAGGGGGAGGCCCCCGAGGCGCGAGCAGTACTTC
.	TRBJ2-1	.	TRBV10-3	CAISVRTSDEQFF	TGTGCCATCAGTGTTAGGACTTCCGATGAGCAGTTCTTC
.	TRBJ1-2	.	TRBV7-2	CASSLERGLNYGYTF	TGTGCCAGCAGCTTAGAGAGAGGCCTTAACTATGGCTACACCTTC
TRBD1	TRBJ1-2	.	TRBV6-1	CASSDRTGGPSGYTF	TGTGCCAGCAGTGATCGGACAGGGGGCCCCTCTGGCTACACCTTC
.	TRBJ2-2	.	TRBV7-2	CASSLDPNTGELFF	TGTGCCAGCAGCTTAGACCCGAACACCGGGGAGCTGTTTTTT
.	TRBJ2-7	.	TRBV5-1	CASSRSTAPRMEQYF	TGCGCCAGCAGCCGCTCGACCGCCCCTAGAATGGAGCAGTACTTC
.	TRBJ2-5	few	TRBV18	CASSPDPPTDPQETQYF	TGTGCCAGCTCACCCGACCCACCGACAGACCCGCAAGAGACCCAGTACTTC
.	TRBJ1-2	few	TRBV5-1	CASSLAVGAGGYTF	TGCGCCAGCAGCTTGGCGGTGGGGGCAGGAGGCTACACCTTC
.	TRBJ2-3	.	TRBV30	CAWAQGTDTQYF	TGTGCCTGGGCCCAGGGCACAGATACGCAGTATTTT
TRBD1	TRBJ1-1	few	TRBV4-1	CASSQDGAGGLKGTEAFF	TGCGCCAGCAGCCAAGATGGGGCAGGGGGCTTGAAGGGCACTGAAGCTTTCTTT
.	TRBJ1-4	few	TRBV6-5	CASLPSRGLTNEKLFF	TGTGCCAGCCTCCCCTCCCGAGGACTTACTAATGAAAAACTGTTTTTT
.	TRBJ1-4	few	TRBV6-5	CASRGGGNEKLFF	TGTGCCAGCAGAGGAGGGGGGAATGAAAAACTGTTTTTT
.	TRBJ2-7	few	TRBV3-1	CASSPTHSSYEQYF	TGTGCCAGCAGCCCCACTCACAGCTCCTACGAGCAGTACTTC
.	TRBJ1-2	.	TRBV30	CAWFAGGNYGYTF	TGTGCCTGGTTCGCGGGGGGCAACTATGGCTACACCTTC
TRBD2	TRBJ2-2	.	TRBV6-5	CASSYLAGGANTGELFF	TGTGCCAGCAGTTACCTAGCGGGGGGCGCGAACACCGGGGAGCTGTTTTTT
.	TRBJ1-2	.	TRBV20-1	CSASHEGYTF	TGCAGTGCTAGCCATGAAGGCTACACCTTC